These 21 T cell receptor beta chains originate from one sample sequenced in a study of blood T cell repertoires in COVID-19. Assay used: immunoSEQ multiplex PCR; TCRdb lists only in-frame clones, some missing. The table has some 310,000 clones, around 90% seen once; the top ten hold less than 3.5%. The source material was peripheral blood. These receptors originate from a woman in her thirties with COVID-19, enrolled during active disease.

This rearrangement joins TRBV5-4 to TRBJ2-7, with 10 bases that match TRBD2. Germline V gene data show CDR1 as SGHNT and CDR2 as YYREEE (reference sequence). The V and J ends lost 4 bases and 5 bases, in that order; junction bases with no gene match: 12. The CDR3 runs 16 residues. In nucleotides, the CDR3 is TGTGCCAGCAGCCCAACCCCGGGACTAGCGAAGAACGAGCAGTACTTC. This gives the protein CASSPTPGLAKNEQYF.

V is TRBV2 and J is TRBJ2-7; 8 nucleotides match TRBD1. Trimming at V came to 7 bases and at J to 7 bases, leaving 12 bases not matched to a gene. In germline, CDR1 is SNHLY, CDR2 FYNNEI. This CDR3 region has 14 residues. The CDR3 is CASTSTGAGWEQYF. CDR3 nucleotides: TGTGCCAGCACCTCGACAGGGGCGGGGTGGGAGCAGTACTTC.

V is TRBV18 and J is TRBJ2-7; 9 nucleotides align to TRBD1. The CDR3 consists of 16 residues. V lost 5 bases and J lost 3; bases outside the gene matches: 11. CDR1 and CDR2 (germline): KGHSH, LQKENI. The CDR3 region is CASSSNSGTGLYEQYF. CDR3 DNA: TGTGCCAGCTCATCCAATTCCGGGACAGGGCTCTACGAGCAGTACTTC.

The chain carries TRBV30 and TRBJ2-1, with TRBD2 matching 8 bases. Germline V gene lookup returns CDR1 GTSNPN and CDR2 SVGIG (reference sequence). The CDR3 loop spans 14 amino acids. Trimming at V came to 5 bases and at J to 15 bases, leaving 18 bases not matched to a gene. This chain's CDR3 is CAWGLMGLVPILFF. In DNA, the CDR3 is TGTGCCTGGGGGTTAATGGGACTAGTCCCTATCCTGTTCTTC.

The chain recombines TRBV9 with TRBJ2-6; TRBD2 matches at 7 bases. There are 16 residues in the CDR3. The germline gives CDR1 SGDLS, CDR2 YYNGEE. Trimming removed 6 bases from V and 4 bases from J; junction bases left unmatched: 10. CDR3 DNA sequence: TGTGCCAGCACCTCCATTCGGGGGGAAGGGGCCAACGTCCTGACTTTC. Residues: CASTSIRGEGANVLTF.

The J gene is TRBJ1-4, the V gene TRBV28; D perhaps matches TRBD1 (5 bases). Germline CDR1 MDHEN, CDR2 SYDVKM. V was pared by 7 bases and J by 3 bases, with 18 bases between. The CDR3 is 16 residues long. Here the CDR3 reads CASTWGGTGSNEKLFF. As DNA, the CDR3 is TGTGCCAGCACCTGGGGGGGGACGGGATCTAATGAAAAACTGTTTTTT.

V and J are TRBV11-2 and TRBJ1-2; TRBD1 matches at 8 bases. This CDR3 is built from 14 residues. V trimming: 4 bases; J trimming: 4 bases; junction bases outside the gene matches: 5. Germline CDR1 reads SGHAT; CDR2 reads FQNNGV. The CDR3 DNA reads as TGTGCCAGCAGCTCCAGGGGGCAAGTCTATGGCTACACCTTC. It codes for CASSSRGQVYGYTF.

CDR3 sequence: CASRRTGSTYSNQPQHF. The DNA of the CDR3 is TGTGCCAGCAGGCGGACAGGGTCCACCTATAGCAATCAGCCCCAGCATTTT. V and J are TRBV27 and TRBJ1-5; TRBD1 matches at 8 bases. The CDR3 consists of 17 residues. From germline, CDR1 is MNHEY and CDR2 SMNVEV (reference sequence). V shed 6 bases and J 0 bases; nucleotides not matched to a gene: 10.

The rearrangement links TRBV7-9 to TRBJ1-3, with D possibly matching TRBD1 (5 bases). The CDR3 totals 15 residues. Trimming left V 2 bases short and J 0 bases short, with 8 bases between. CDR1 is SEHNR, CDR2 FQNEAQ, per germline (reference sequence). The CDR3 sequence: CASSLTRASGNTIYF. The CDR3 DNA sequence: TGTGCCAGCAGCTTAACCAGGGCCTCTGGAAACACCATATATTTT.

The gene calls are TRBV28 and TRBJ2-6; 9 nucleotides align to TRBD1. Per germline, CDR1 MDHEN and CDR2 SYDVKM. The V gene end was trimmed by 3 bases and the J gene end by 15 bases; junction bases not matched to a gene: 15. This CDR3 region has 16 residues. The CDR3 protein is CASSFRAGTGLPYLTF. DNA for the CDR3: TGTGCCAGCAGTTTCCGTGCCGGGACAGGGCTTCCCTACCTGACTTTC.

The V gene is TRBV12-3 or TRBV12-4, the J gene TRBJ2-3; D is possibly TRBD2 (6 bases). The V end was cut by 6 bases, the J end by 4 bases, with 11 bases between. The CDR3 totals 13 residues. The CDR3 nucleotides read TGTGCCAGCAGCCCCCTAGCGTCAGATACGCAGTATTTT. Translating it yields CASSPLASDTQYF.

The chain is built from TRBV30 and TRBJ1-2; D is perhaps TRBD1 (6 bases). From germline, CDR1 is GTSNPN and CDR2 SVGIG (reference sequence). V lost 0 bases to trimming and J lost 8 bases, with 13 bases between them. The CDR3 length is 13 residues. The CDR3 DNA follows: TGTGCCTGGAGTGTATCCAGGGGAAACGGCTACACCTTC. Translating gives CAWSVSRGNGYTF.

The chain joins TRBV5-1 to TRBJ2-7; 10 bases are a match to TRBD2. Trimming cost V 3 bases and J 5 bases; bases outside gene matches: 2. Germline V gene lookup returns CDR1 SGHRS and CDR2 YFSETQ. The CDR3 runs 13 residues. CDR3 loop: CASSSGLADEQYF. In nucleotides, the CDR3 is TGCGCCAGCAGCTCAGGACTAGCGGACGAGCAGTACTTC. The variable domain in full, with the rest retrieved from reference TRBV5-1 and TRBJ2-7, is KAGVTQTPRYLIKTRGQQVTLSCSPISGHRSVSWYQQTPGQGLQFLFEYFSETQRNKGNFPGRFSGRQFSNSRSEMNVSTLELGDSALYLCASSSGLADEQYFGPGTRLTVT.

The chain joins TRBV5-1 to TRBJ1-2, with D possibly TRBD1 on 6 matching bases. V lost 0 bases and J 2 bases, leaving 11 bases between the germline ends. The V gene's germline CDR1 is SGHRS and CDR2 YFSETQ. The CDR3 consists of 15 residues. CDR3 in DNA: TGCGCCAGCAGCTTGGCGACAGGACAAAACTATGGCTACACCTTC. Translated, it gives CASSLATGQNYGYTF.

In nucleotides, the CDR3 is TGTGCCAGCAGCTTGGCCGGGAGGGGGAACAATGAGCAGTTCTTC. It codes for CASSLAGRGNNEQFF. The chain recombines TRBV5-4 with TRBJ2-1; 8 positions agree with TRBD2. After removal of 0 bases from V and 5 bases from J, the junction contained 4 bases not matched to a gene. The germline CDR1 and CDR2 sequences are SGHNT and YYREEE (reference sequence). The CDR3 sequence is 15 residues long.

The V call is TRBV3-1 (or the pseudogene TRBV3-2), the J call TRBJ1-3; D unclear. CDR1 LGHDT and CDR2 YNNKEL come from the germline V gene (reference sequence). Trimming took off 3 bases at V and 4 bases at J, with 10 bases between the two ends. The CDR3 loop spans 14 amino acids. The CDR3 region has the DNA TGTGCCAGCAGCCAGGCCATTGCCGGAAACACCATATATTTT. It is translated as CASSQAIAGNTIYF.

The chain employs TRBV5-4 and TRBJ1-1; possibly TRBD1 for D (5 bases). Germline V gives CDR1 SGHNT, CDR2 YYREEE (reference sequence). Between the trimmed V and J ends, which lost 2 bases and 7 bases, there was a span of 15 bases. This CDR3 contains 14 residues. CDR3 nucleotide sequence: TGTGCCAGCAGCTTAGGGGATGTAAAGGGTGAAGCTTTCTTT. This gives the protein CASSLGDVKGEAFF.

V gene TRBV10-1 combines with J gene TRBJ2-7; 13 bases map to TRBD2. The CDR3 runs 17 residues. The germline gives CDR1 WNHNN, CDR2 SYGVQD (reference sequence). Unmatched junction bases numbered 12, after V lost 7 bases and J lost 3 bases. The CDR3 protein is CASTVRGLAGKNYEQYF. The DNA for the CDR3 is TGCGCCAGCACCGTCAGGGGACTAGCGGGGAAAAACTACGAGCAGTACTTC.

This clone has more than one count but fewer than ten. The rearrangement uses TRBV4-1 and TRBJ2-7; 9 nucleotides align to TRBD1. The J segment lost 3 bases and the V segment lost 4 bases, leaving 7 bases of the junction unmatched. This CDR3 has 15 residues. Germline V lookup: CDR1 MGHRA, CDR2 YSYEKL. In nucleotides, the CDR3 is TGCGCCAGCAGCCCCCTTGACAGGGGGTTCTACGAGCAGTACTTC. It is translated as CASSPLDRGFYEQYF.

The chain uses TRBV3-1 (or the pseudogene TRBV3-2) and TRBJ2-3, with no clear D. Between the trimmed V and J ends, which lost 1 base and 1 base, there was a span of 15 bases. CDR1 is LGHDT and CDR2 is YNNKEL in the germline V gene (reference sequence). This CDR3 comprises 17 residues. Here the CDR3 DNA reads TGTGCCAGCAGCCAAGCCTCGCCAGGCCTTCGCACAGATACGCAGTATTTT. Protein product: CASSQASPGLRTDTQYF.

The genes are TRBV24-1 and TRBJ1-1; 9 positions agree with TRBD1. This CDR3 has 14 amino acids. J was trimmed by 7 bases and V by 4 bases; bases with no gene match: 6. CDR1 and CDR2 from the germline V gene are KGHDR and SFDVKD. The CDR3 loop reads CATSDPDRGNEAFF. The CDR3 bases are TGTGCCACCAGTGACCCTGACAGGGGGAATGAAGCTTTCTTT.